This TCR beta chain is from a study of T cell responses to AZD1222 COVID-19 vaccine. The CDR3 extends over 15 amino acids. V dropped 5 bases and J dropped 7; count of bases not matched to a gene: 6. Germline CDR1 is MNHEY and CDR2 is SMNVEV (reference sequence). The method was immunoSEQ multiplex PCR; TCRdb's version includes in-frame clones alone and lacks a portion of them. The profile shows 90,000 to 130,000 clones, roughly 93% of them singletons. The chain carries TRBV27 and TRBJ2-1; 12 bases fit TRBD2. The sequenced sample was peripheral blood, obtained 28 days after the second AZD1222 dose. This receptor was taken from an adult who received the AZD1222 COVID-19 vaccine. Written as DNA, the CDR3 is TGTGCCAGCAGTCCTAGCGGGAGGGCCGTGAATGAGCAGTTCTTC. This translates into CASSPSGRAVNEQFF.